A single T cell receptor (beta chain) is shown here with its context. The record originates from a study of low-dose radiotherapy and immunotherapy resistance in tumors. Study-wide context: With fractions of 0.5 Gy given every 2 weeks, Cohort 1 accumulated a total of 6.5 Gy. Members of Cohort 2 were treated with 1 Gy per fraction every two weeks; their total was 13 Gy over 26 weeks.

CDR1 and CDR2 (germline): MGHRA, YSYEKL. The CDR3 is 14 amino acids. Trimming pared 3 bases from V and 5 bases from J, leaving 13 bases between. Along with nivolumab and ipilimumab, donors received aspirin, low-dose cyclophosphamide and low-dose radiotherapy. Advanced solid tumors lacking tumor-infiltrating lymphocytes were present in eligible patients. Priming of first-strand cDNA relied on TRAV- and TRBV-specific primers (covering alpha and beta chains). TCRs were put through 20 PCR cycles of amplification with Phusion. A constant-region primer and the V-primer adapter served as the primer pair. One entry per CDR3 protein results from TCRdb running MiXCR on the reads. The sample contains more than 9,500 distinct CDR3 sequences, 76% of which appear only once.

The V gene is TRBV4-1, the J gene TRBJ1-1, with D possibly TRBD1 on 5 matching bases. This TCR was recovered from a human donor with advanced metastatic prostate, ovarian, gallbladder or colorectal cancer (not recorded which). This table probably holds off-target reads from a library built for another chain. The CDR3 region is CASSHRGTRTEAFF. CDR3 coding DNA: TGCGCCAGCAGCCACCGTGGGACTCGGACTGAAGCTTTCTTT.